This TCR beta chain was recorded in a study of T cell changes during pregnancy in multiple sclerosis (dated by TCRdb to the late 2010s). Some background on the complete study: Changes in the T cell repertoire over the course of pregnancy were examined in this study in women with multiple sclerosis.

The library was generated by the immunoSEQ multiplex PCR assay. As stored in TCRdb, this immuneACCESS dataset retains in-frame rearrangements with V and J assigned. A fraction of the clones does not appear; measured against another copy, unresolved V genes explain less than half of the discrepancy, and the remainder lacks a known reason. A total of more than 60,000 clones appear in this sample, roughly nine tenths of them only once. The ten largest clones add up to 0.85% to 0.9% of the sample. This clone has a handful of counts. The clone's antigen remains unknown. Base qualities are not recorded, but no much larger clone differs from it by a single base. The germline V gene specifies MNHNS as CDR1 and SASEGT as CDR2. The CDR3 holds 14 amino acids from the cysteine to the phenylalanine. Just CDR3 DNA is preserved here, 42 bases in frame from base 1. Clipping removes 6 bases from V and 1 base from J, with 2 as the unmatched junction base count.

The starting material was peripheral blood, obtained before pregnancy. The sequence is built from TRBV6-1 and TRBJ2-7; the central 11 bases match TRBD2. The receptor comes from a female donor with multiple sclerosis, enrolled in a pregnancy study. The base sequence is TGTGCCAGCAGGCGACTAGCGGGGTCCTACGAGCAGTACTTC. This translates into CASRRLAGSYEQYF.